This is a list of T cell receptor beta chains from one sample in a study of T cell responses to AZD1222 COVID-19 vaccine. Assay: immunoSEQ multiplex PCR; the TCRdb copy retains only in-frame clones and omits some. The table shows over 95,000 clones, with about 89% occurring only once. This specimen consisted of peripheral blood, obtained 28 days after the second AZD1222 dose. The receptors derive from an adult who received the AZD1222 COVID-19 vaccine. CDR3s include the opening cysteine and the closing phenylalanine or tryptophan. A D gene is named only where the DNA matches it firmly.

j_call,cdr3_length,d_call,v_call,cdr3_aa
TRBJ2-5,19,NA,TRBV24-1,CATKSRKDGRVSSLETQYF
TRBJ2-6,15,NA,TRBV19,CASRDVASGANVLTF
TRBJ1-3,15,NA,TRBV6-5,CASTDTEKGGNTIYF
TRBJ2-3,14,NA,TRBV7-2,CASQHDEGPDTQYF
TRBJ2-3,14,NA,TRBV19,CASRLGGGPDTQYF
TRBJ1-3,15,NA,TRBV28,CASSLRGNSGNTIYF
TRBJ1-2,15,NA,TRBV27,CASIYLSSGLGGYTF
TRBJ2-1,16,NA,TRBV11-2,CASSKNRDPAYNEQFF
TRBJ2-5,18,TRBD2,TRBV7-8,CARRLWGLAGGGGETQYF
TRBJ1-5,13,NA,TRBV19,CASSGGLNQPQHF
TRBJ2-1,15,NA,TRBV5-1,CASSKNRVTYNEQFF
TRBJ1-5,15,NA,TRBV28,CASSLAIGGVQPQHF
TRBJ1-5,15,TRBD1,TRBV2,CASSHRDRGDQPQHF
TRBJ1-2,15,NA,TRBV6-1,CASSETRRINYGYTF
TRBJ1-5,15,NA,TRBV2,CASSQGQTGNQPQHF
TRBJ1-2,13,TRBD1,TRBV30,CAWSVRQGEGYTF
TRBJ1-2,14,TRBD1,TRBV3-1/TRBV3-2,CASSQEKAGGGYTF
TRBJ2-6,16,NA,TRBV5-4,CASSLEPGAGANVLTF
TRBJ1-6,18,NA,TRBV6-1,CASSEVRGRVKGNSPLHF
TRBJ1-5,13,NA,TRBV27,CASRLTGHQPQHF
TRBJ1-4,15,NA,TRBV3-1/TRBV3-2,CASSQLDSGRGKLFF
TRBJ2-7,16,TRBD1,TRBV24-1,CATSDPRDRNPYEQYF
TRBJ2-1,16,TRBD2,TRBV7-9,CASSAPGGSSYNEQFF
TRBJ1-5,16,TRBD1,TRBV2,CASSVAGGLPNQPQHF
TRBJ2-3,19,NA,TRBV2,CASSDMSGWVNKGADTQYF
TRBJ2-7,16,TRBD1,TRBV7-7,CASSLGPDRGTYEQYF
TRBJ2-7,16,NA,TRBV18,CASSPSTGQQDYEQYF
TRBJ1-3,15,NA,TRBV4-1,CASSPTGLSGNTIYF
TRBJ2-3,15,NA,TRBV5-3,CARSPDSTVTDTQYF
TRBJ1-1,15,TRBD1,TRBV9,CASSTTGQSNTEAFF
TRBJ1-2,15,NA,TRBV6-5,CASSYLRDGGRGYTF
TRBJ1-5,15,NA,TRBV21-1,CASSDAGPPRQPQHF
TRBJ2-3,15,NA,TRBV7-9,CASSSPWTGGDTQYF
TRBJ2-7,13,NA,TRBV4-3,CASSRDQTYEQYF
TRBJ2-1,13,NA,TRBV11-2,CASSLAGANEQFF
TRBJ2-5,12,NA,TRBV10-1,CASSESGKTQYF
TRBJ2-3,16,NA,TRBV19,CASSTSLPLSTDTQYF
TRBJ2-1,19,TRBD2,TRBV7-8,CASSLAWGSGASSYNEQFF
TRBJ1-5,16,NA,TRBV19,CASNVPGQGVNQPQHF
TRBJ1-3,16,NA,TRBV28,CASRPHGAVGGNTIYF
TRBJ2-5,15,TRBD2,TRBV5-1,CASSIEGLAEETQYF
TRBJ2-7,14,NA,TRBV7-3,CASSLTVTTGNQYF
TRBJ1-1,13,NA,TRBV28,CASSLTQTGLAFF
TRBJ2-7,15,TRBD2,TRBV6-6,CASGIGTSGAYEQYF
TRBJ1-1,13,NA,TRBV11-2,CASSPAGYTEAFF
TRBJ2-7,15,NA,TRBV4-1,CASSQASVGNYEQYF
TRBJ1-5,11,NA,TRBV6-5,CASSYNQPQHF
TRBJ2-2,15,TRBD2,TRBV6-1,CASSDGGSGAGELFF
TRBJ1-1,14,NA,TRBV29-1,CSADKGGGDTEAFF
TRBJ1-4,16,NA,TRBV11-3,CASDKGGHATNEKLFF
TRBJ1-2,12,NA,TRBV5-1,CASSLAGSDYTF